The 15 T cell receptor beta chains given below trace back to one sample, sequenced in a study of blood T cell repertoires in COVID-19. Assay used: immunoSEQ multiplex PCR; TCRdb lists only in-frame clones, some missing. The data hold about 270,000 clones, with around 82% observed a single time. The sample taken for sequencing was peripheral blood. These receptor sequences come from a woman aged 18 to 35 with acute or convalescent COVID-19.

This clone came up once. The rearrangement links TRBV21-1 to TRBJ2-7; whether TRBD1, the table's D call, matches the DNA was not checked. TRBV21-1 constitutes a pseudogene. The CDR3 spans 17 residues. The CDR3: CASRQPGGQALPYEQYF. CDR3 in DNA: TGTGCCAGCAGACAGCCCGGCGGACAGGCCCTCCCCTACGAGCAGTACTTC.

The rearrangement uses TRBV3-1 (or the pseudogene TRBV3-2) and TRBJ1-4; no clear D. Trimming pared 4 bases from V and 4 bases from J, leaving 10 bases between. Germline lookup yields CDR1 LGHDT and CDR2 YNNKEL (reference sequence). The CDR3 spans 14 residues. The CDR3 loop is CASSLGALNEKLFF. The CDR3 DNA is TGTGCCAGCAGCCTCGGAGCTCTTAATGAAAAACTGTTTTTT.

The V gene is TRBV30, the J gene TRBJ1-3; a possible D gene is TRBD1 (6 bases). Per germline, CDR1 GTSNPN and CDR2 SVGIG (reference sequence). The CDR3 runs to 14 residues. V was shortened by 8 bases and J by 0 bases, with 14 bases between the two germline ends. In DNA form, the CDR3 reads TGTGCCCTTAAGGGGGGGCCCTCTGGAAACACCATATATTTT. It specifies CALKGGPSGNTIYF. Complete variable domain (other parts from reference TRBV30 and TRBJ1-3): SQTIHQWPATLVQPVGSPLSLECTVEGTSNPNLYWYRQAAGRGLQLLFYSVGIGQISSEVPQNLSASRPQDRQFILSSKKLLLSDSGFYLCALKGGPSGNTIYFGEGSWLTVV.

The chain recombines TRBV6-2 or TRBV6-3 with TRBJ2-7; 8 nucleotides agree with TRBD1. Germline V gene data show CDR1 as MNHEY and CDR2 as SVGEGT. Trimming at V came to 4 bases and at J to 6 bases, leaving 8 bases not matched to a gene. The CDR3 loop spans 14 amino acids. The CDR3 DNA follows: TGTGCCAGCAGTTTGGACAGGGTGGATGGCGAGCAGTACTTC. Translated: CASSLDRVDGEQYF.

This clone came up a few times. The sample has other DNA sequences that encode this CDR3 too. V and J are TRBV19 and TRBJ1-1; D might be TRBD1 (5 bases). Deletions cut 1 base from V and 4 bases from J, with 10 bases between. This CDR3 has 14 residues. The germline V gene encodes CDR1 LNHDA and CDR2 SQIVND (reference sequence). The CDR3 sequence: CASSIGRGGTEAFF. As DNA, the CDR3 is TGTGCCAGTAGTATAGGACGCGGGGGCACTGAAGCTTTCTTT.

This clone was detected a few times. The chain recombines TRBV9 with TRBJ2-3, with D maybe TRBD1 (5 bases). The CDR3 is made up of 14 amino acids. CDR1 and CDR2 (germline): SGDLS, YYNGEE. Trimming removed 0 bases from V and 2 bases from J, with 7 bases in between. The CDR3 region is CASSVGTNTDTQYF. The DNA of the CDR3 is TGTGCCAGCAGCGTAGGGACAAACACAGATACGCAGTATTTT.

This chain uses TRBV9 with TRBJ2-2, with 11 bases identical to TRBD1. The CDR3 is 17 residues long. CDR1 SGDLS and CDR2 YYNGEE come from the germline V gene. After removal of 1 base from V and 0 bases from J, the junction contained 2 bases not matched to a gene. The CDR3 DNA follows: TGTGCCAGCAGCGTAAGGACAGGGGGCACGAACACCGGGGAGCTGTTTTTT. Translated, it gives CASSVRTGGTNTGELFF.

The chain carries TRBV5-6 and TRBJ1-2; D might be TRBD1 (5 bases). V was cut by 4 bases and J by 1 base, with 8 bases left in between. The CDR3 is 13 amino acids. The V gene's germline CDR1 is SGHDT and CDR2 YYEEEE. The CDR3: CASSPGVNYGYTF. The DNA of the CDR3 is TGTGCCAGCAGCCCGGGGGTTAACTATGGCTACACCTTC.

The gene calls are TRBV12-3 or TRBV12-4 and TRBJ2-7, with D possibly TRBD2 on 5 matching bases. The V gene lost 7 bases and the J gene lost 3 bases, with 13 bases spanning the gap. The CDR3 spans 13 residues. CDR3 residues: CASTKSGSYEQYF. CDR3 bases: TGTGCCAGCACCAAGAGTGGGAGCTACGAGCAGTACTTC.

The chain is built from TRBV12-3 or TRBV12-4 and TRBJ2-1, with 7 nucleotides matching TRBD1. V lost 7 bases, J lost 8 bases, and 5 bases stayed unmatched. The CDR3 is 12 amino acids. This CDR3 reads CASTGTAHEQFF. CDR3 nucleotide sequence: TGTGCCAGCACCGGGACAGCCCATGAGCAGTTCTTC.

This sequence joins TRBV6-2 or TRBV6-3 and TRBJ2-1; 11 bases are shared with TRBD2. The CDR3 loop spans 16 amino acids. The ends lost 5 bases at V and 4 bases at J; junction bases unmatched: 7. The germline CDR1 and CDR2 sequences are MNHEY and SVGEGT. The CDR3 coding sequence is TGTGCCAGCAGTCAACTAGCGGGAGCCGCTTACAATGAGCAGTTCTTC. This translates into CASSQLAGAAYNEQFF.

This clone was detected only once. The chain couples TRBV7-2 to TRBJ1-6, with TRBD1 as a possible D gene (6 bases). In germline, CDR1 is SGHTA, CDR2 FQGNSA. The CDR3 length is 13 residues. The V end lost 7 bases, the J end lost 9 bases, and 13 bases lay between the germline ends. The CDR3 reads CASTEDRGSPLHF. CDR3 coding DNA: TGTGCCAGCACCGAGGACAGAGGTTCACCCCTCCACTTT.

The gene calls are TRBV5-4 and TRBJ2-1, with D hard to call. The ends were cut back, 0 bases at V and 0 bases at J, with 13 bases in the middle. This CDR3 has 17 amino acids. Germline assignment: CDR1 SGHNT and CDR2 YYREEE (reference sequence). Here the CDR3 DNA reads TGTGCCAGCAGCTTGGGGGCAGTGAGAAGCTCCTACAATGAGCAGTTCTTC. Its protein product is CASSLGAVRSSYNEQFF.

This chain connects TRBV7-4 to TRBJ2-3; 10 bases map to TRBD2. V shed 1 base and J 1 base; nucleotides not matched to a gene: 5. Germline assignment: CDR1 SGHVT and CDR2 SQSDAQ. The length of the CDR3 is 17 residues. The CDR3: CASSLVASGGRTDTQYF. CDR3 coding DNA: TGTGCCAGCAGCTTAGTGGCTAGCGGGGGACGCACAGATACGCAGTATTTT.

CDR3 in DNA: TGCGCCAGCAGCCAAGATCGAATCCTCGCGGGCTACACCTTC. Translating it yields CASSQDRILAGYTF. The rearrangement uses TRBV4-3 and TRBJ1-2; no clear D gene. Trimming shortened V by 0 bases and J by 8 bases, and 13 bases separated the two germline ends. The germline V gene has CDR1 LGHNA and CDR2 YSLEER. The length of the CDR3 is 14 residues.